This TCR beta chain was sequenced for a study of vaccination and CD4 T cells after COVID-19. Details on this clonotype: Its antigen is undetermined.

The study's findings and limits: Relatively few convalescent patients were studied, without early post-infection timepoints.

The Oncomine TCR Beta short-read assay generated sequence data from the DNA of cultured CD4+ T cells. TCRdb processed the PCR reads anew with MiXCR; each CDR3 protein has one entry. The sample has 7,000 to 9,000 distinct CDR3 sequences; 30% to 35% are singletons. Treatment of the sample: roughly ten-day PBMC culture with coronavirus spike peptide pools or control peptides (ViraFEST assay). Investigators obtained the unexposed donor's CD4+ T cells before the COVID-19 pandemic (2011-2018). Every well contained some 2 million PBMCs, which were grown with approximately 9 IU/ml IL-2 and approximately 9.5 ug/ml peptide pools. The CDR3 has 14 residues. Trimming pared 0 bases from V and 8 bases from J, leaving 13 bases between. The germline CDR1 and CDR2 sequences are SEHNR and FQNEAQ (reference sequence).

Sequenced input: CD4+ T cells from blood, cultured in vitro. This receptor was taken from a human donor in good health. J is TRBJ1-2 and V is TRBV7-9; D gene ambiguous. CDR3 sequence reads: CASSLALRVEGYTF. The CDR3 nucleotides read TGTGCCAGCAGCTTAGCGCTTAGGGTTGAAGGCTACACCTTC.